These 20 T cell receptor beta chains share one sample of origin, sequenced in a study of long-term antiretroviral therapy in people with HIV. Version v3.0 of the immunoSEQ assay was performed at survey level. Method: immunoSEQ multiplex PCR; TCRdb's copy keeps in-frame clones and lacks some. The sample holds 25,000 or so clones, about 94% seen once. Sequenced material: unsorted PBMCs, taken 6.2 years after starting antiretroviral therapy. Receptors were obtained from a man aged 40-49 years with HIV.

This chain uses TRBV7-2 with TRBJ2-3; D is unclear. Germline CDR1 and CDR2: SGHTA and FQGNSA. Trimming cost V 7 bases and J 7 bases, with 15 bases left between them. The CDR3 is made up of 13 amino acids. The CDR3 protein is CASTSYLANTQYF. CDR3 bases: TGTGCCAGCACGTCCTACCTGGCAAATACGCAGTATTTT.

CDR3 nucleotide sequence: TGTGCCAGCAGCCGCGGGGGGGGGAGCTCCTACAATGAGCAGTTCTTC. Its protein is CASSRGGGSSYNEQFF. The V gene is TRBV11-3, the J gene TRBJ2-1, with TRBD2 matching over 9 bases. The trim removed 5 bases at V and 0 bases at J, leaving 5 bases unmatched. This CDR3 region has 16 residues. Germline V gene data show CDR1 as SGHNT and CDR2 as YENEEA. Filled out from reference TRBV11-3 and TRBJ2-1, the complete variable domain reads EAGVVQSPRYKIIEKKQPVAFWCNPISGHNTLYWYLQNLGQGPELLIRYENEEAVDDSQLPKDRFSAERLKGVDSTLKIQPAELGDSAVYLCASSRGGGSSYNEQFFGPGTRLTVL.

The chain recombines TRBV19 with TRBJ2-5; tentative D call: TRBD2 (6 bases). This CDR3 has 13 amino acids. Trimming left V 5 bases short and J 4 bases short, with 11 bases between. Germline values: CDR1 LNHDA, CDR2 SQIVND (reference sequence). This chain's CDR3 is CASSRDGGETQYF. DNA of the CDR3: TGTGCCAGTAGTCGAGACGGGGGAGAGACCCAGTACTTC.

CDR3 protein: CASGQGMNTEAFF. CDR3 coding DNA: TGTGCCAGCGGACAGGGAATGAACACTGAAGCTTTCTTT. V usage is TRBV19 and J usage is TRBJ1-1; 8 positions match TRBD1. CDR3 size: 13 residues. The V segment lost 9 bases and the J segment 0 bases; nucleotides outside the gene matches: 3. Looked up from germline, CDR1 is LNHDA and CDR2 is SQIVND (reference sequence).

This clone was counted a few times. The rearrangement links TRBV19 to TRBJ2-1; D is unresolved. This CDR3 is 14 amino acids long. Trimming stripped 5 bases from V and 6 bases from J, with 14 bases between. Germline V CDR1 and CDR2: LNHDA, SQIVND (reference sequence). DNA for the CDR3: TGTGCCAGTAGTCCGGCAGGCCCAGTCAATGAGCAGTTCTTC. It yields the protein CASSPAGPVNEQFF.

The chain carries TRBV6-1 and TRBJ1-3; D is possibly TRBD1 (5 bases). V lost 0 bases, J lost 1 base, and 10 bases lay in between. Germline CDR1 MNHNS, CDR2 SASEGT. The CDR3 sequence is 16 residues long. The CDR3 protein is CASSEAPGTSGNTIYF. In nucleotides, the CDR3 is TGTGCCAGCAGTGAAGCGCCAGGGACTTCTGGAAACACCATATATTTT.

This clone was seen a single time. The chain has TRBV5-5 and TRBJ1-5, with TRBD1 matching 7 bases. Germline V gene lookup returns CDR1 SGHKS and CDR2 YYEKEE (reference sequence). The CDR3 covers 14 residues. The junction had 4 bases not matched to a gene; V was cut back by 1 base and J by 6 bases. The DNA of the CDR3 is TGTGCCAGCAGCTTGACAGGGGACGGTCAGCCCCAGCATTTT. It specifies CASSLTGDGQPQHF.

The chain joins TRBV9 to TRBJ2-4; D is uncertain. The CDR3 totals 13 residues. V was cut by 7 bases and J by 1 base, with 9 bases left in between. Germline CDR1 and CDR2: SGDLS and YYNGEE. The CDR3 DNA sequence: TGTGCCAGCGTGAGGCTGGCCAAAAACATTCAGTACTTC. Its protein product is CASVRLAKNIQYF.

This rearrangement joins TRBV10-1 to TRBJ1-1; no definite D call. Germline values: CDR1 WNHNN, CDR2 SYGVQD (reference sequence). This CDR3 has 11 residues. V was pared by 5 bases and J by 10 bases, with 11 bases between. CDR3 protein: CASSRTWGAFF. In DNA form, the CDR3 reads TGCGCCAGCAGTAGGACCTGGGGAGCTTTCTTT.

This clone was seen only once. In DNA form, the CDR3 reads TGTGCCAGCTCACCCGTCCGGGAGGGCCCCGAGACCCAGTACTTC. Encoded protein: CASSPVREGPETQYF. J is TRBJ2-5 and V is TRBV18; 8 bases align to TRBD2. V shed 3 bases and J 5 bases; nucleotides not matched to a gene: 8. Germline V CDR1 and CDR2: KGHSH, LQKENI. This CDR3 region has 15 residues.

The chain uses TRBV27 and TRBJ1-2; 7 bases match TRBD1. Germline CDR1 and CDR2: MNHEY and SMNVEV (reference sequence). The junction had 6 bases not matched to a gene; V was cut back by 0 bases and J by 5 bases. The CDR3 spans 15 residues. The DNA for the CDR3 is TGTGCCAGCAGTTTATCAGACAGGGAAGGATATGGCTACACCTTC. It is translated as CASSLSDREGYGYTF.

The V call is TRBV6-1, the J call TRBJ1-2; D gene ambiguous. Germline assignment: CDR1 MNHNS and CDR2 SASEGT. V lost 0 bases to trimming and J lost 2 bases, with 4 bases between them. This CDR3 contains 13 residues. The DNA for the CDR3 is TGTGCCAGCAGTGAAGCAGGGAACTATGGCTACACCTTC. This sequence encodes CASSEAGNYGYTF.

To note about this clone: Other DNA sequences in the same sample also yield this CDR3. The J gene is TRBJ2-3, the V gene TRBV5-4; TRBD1 matches at 8 bases. The CDR3 loop spans 13 amino acids. The J segment lost 6 bases and the V segment lost 4 bases, leaving 4 bases of the junction unmatched. Germline CDR1 is SGHNT and CDR2 is YYREEE (reference sequence). CDR3 amino acids: CASSLGQGDTQYF. DNA for the CDR3: TGTGCCAGCAGCCTAGGACAGGGTGATACGCAGTATTTT.

In DNA form, the CDR3 reads TGTGCCAGCAGGACTAGCGGGGGGCCGAATGAGCAGTACTTC. The encoded protein is CASRTSGGPNEQYF. This chain connects TRBV6-1 to TRBJ2-7; TRBD2 matches 13 bases. Trimming cost V 6 bases and J 7 bases; bases outside gene matches: 6. CDR3 length: 14 amino acids. Germline CDR1 MNHNS, CDR2 SASEGT.

This clone occurred once. V gene TRBV5-6 combines with J gene TRBJ2-1, with TRBD1 matching 7 bases. V lost 4 bases to trimming and J lost 0 bases; unmatched junction nucleotides: 13. Germline loops: CDR1 SGHDT, CDR2 YYEEEE. This CDR3 region has 18 residues. CDR3 nucleotide sequence: TGTGCCAGCAGCCTTAGACAGGGTACCGTTTCCTCCTACAATGAGCAGTTCTTC. Encoded protein: CASSLRQGTVSSYNEQFF.

The chain combines TRBV5-1 with TRBJ2-7, with 9 bases identical to TRBD1. Germline V gene data show CDR1 as SGHRS and CDR2 as YFSETQ. This CDR3 is 15 amino acids long. The V gene end was trimmed by 4 bases and the J gene end by 4 bases; junction bases not matched to a gene: 9. For the CDR3, the DNA is TGCGCCAGCAGCCCCACCCCGGGACAGGGTTACGAGCAGTACTTC. Encoded protein: CASSPTPGQGYEQYF.

The rearrangement joins TRBV6-1 to TRBJ2-1; D is uncertain. The CDR3 has 14 amino acids. The V gene's germline CDR1 is MNHNS and CDR2 SASEGT. V was trimmed by 4 bases and J by 6 bases, leaving 13 bases between them. The CDR3 sequence is CASSGLYPRNEQFF. As DNA, the CDR3 is TGTGCCAGCAGTGGGCTATACCCCCGCAATGAGCAGTTCTTC.

The chain links TRBV11-2 to TRBJ2-5; 8 positions agree with TRBD1. Losses at the gene ends were 2 bases for V and 0 bases for J; bases not matched to a gene: 5. Germline values: CDR1 SGHAT, CDR2 FQNNGV. The CDR3 consists of 16 residues. The CDR3 DNA reads TGTGCCAGCAGCTTAACAGACAGGGGCAACCAAGAGACCCAGTACTTC. This encodes CASSLTDRGNQETQYF.

This chain uses TRBV7-2 with TRBJ2-3; 13 bases agree with TRBD2. Losses at the gene ends were 5 bases for V and 11 bases for J; bases not matched to a gene: 13. This CDR3 contains 16 residues. CDR1 is SGHTA and CDR2 is FQGNSA in the germline V gene. The CDR3, as DNA: TGTGCCAGCAGCCCGAACCCGGGACTAGCGGGACCTCTGCAGTATTTT. Protein: CASSPNPGLAGPLQYF.

The genes are TRBV9 and TRBJ2-7; 10 bases are shared with TRBD2. Germline V gives CDR1 SGDLS, CDR2 YYNGEE. The V gene end was trimmed by 4 bases and the J gene end by 4 bases; junction bases not matched to a gene: 11. This CDR3 contains 16 residues. The CDR3 nucleotides are TGTGCCAGCAGCAAAGATGTGGGACTAGCGACGTACGAGCAGTACTTC. It is translated as CASSKDVGLATYEQYF.